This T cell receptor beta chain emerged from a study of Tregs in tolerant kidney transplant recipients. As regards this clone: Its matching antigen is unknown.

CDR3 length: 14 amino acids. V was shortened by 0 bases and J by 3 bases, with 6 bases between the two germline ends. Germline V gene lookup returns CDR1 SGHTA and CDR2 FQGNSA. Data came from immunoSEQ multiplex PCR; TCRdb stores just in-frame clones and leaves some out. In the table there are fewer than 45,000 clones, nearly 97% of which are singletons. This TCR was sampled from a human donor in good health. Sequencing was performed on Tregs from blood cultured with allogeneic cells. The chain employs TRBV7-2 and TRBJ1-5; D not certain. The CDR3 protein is CASSLAGFNQPQHF. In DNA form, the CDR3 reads TGTGCCAGCAGCTTAGCAGGGTTCAATCAGCCCCAGCATTTT.